This section outlines one T cell receptor (beta chain) sequence together with its context. What it binds is unknown. The record originates from a study of cytomegalovirus exposure and HLA in healthy donors. Study observations and caveats: According to the study, roughly 160 TCR beta chains were cytomegalovirus-associated. Common viral pathogens (according to a later analysis) appeared linked to several of the most significant clusters.

The PCR had 60 Vbeta and 13 Jbeta primers. Per the original methods: In a later analysis, the count reached some 83 million unique TCR beta chains, with about 12 million shared. Only in-frame clones appear in the TCRdb table, and some are missing; sequencing was by immunoSEQ multiplex PCR. That table gives V, J and clone size, and the DNA gave D and trimming. This table has roughly 120,000 clones, about four fifths appearing once. The germline gives CDR1 SGHNT, CDR2 YYREEE (reference sequence). The CDR3 covers 15 residues. The germline V and J ends were trimmed by 0 bases and 4 bases, with 13 bases remaining between them.

The chain couples TRBV5-4 to TRBJ1-2, with TRBD1 as a possible D gene (5 bases). The clonotype originates from a female donor in good health and CMV-seropositive. Sequenced input: PBMCs. In nucleotides, the CDR3 is TGTGCCAGCAGCTTGGGGGGCCAAACTTTCTATGGCTACACCTTC. Translating it yields CASSLGGQTFYGYTF. The full variable domain, its missing parts supplied by reference TRBV5-4 and TRBJ1-2, is ETGVTQSPTHLIKTRGQQVTLRCSSQSGHNTVSWYQQALGQGPQFIFQYYREEENGRGNFPPRFSGLQFPNYSSELNVNALELDDSALYLCASSLGGQTFYGYTFGSGTRLTVV.